This TCR beta chain was profiled in a study of blood T cell repertoires in COVID-19. This table comes from immunoSEQ multiplex PCR, and its TCRdb copy is limited to in-frame clones, with some not included. The sample contains some 300,000 clones, about 90% of which appear only once. Sequences were obtained from peripheral blood. This clonotype was sampled from a woman between 25 and 40 years old with COVID-19, enrolled during active disease.

CDR3 DNA sequence: TGTGCCAGCAGCTTAGCGGTTCAGGCCGAAAAACTGTTTTTT. Amino acids: CASSLAVQAEKLFF. This sequence joins TRBV7-2 and TRBJ1-4; no definite D call. V lost 0 bases to trimming and J lost 8 bases, with 10 bases between them. The germline gives CDR1 SGHTA, CDR2 FQGNSA. The CDR3 is made up of 14 amino acids.